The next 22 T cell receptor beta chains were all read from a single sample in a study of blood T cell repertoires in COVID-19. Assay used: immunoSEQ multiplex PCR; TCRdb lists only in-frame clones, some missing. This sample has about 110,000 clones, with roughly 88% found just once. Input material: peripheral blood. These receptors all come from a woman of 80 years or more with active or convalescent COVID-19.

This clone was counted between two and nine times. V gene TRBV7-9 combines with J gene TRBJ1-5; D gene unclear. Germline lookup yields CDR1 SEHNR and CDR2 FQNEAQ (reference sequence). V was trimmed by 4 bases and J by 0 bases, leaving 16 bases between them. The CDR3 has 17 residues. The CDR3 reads CASSSEERHGSNQPQHF. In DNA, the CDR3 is TGTGCCAGCAGCTCCGAAGAGAGACATGGTAGCAATCAGCCCCAGCATTTT.

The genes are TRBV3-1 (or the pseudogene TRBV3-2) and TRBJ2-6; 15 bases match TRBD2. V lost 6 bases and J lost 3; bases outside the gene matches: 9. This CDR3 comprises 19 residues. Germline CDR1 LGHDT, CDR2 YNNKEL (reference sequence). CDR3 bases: TGTGCCAGCAGGGGACTAGCGGGAGGCCAAATGAATGGGGCCAACGTCCTGACTTTC. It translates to CASRGLAGGQMNGANVLTF.

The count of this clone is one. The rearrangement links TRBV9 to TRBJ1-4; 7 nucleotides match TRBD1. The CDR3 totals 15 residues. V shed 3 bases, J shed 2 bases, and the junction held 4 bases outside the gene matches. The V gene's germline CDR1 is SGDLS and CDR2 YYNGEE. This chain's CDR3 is CASSEGQRTNEKLFF. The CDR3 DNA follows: TGTGCCAGCAGCGAGGGACAGAGGACTAATGAAAAACTGTTTTTT.

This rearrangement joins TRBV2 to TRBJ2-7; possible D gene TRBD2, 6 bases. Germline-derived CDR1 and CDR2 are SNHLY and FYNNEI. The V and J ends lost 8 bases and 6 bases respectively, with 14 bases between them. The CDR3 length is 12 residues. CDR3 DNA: TGTGCCAGCCTACCGGGAGCCCGCGAGCAGTACTTC. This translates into CASLPGAREQYF. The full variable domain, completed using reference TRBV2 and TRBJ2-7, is EPEVTQTPSHQVTQMGQEVILRCVPISNHLYFYWYRQILGQKVEFLVSFYNNEISEKSEIFDDQFSVERPDGSNFTLKIRSTKLEDSAMYFCASLPGAREQYFGPGTRLTVT.

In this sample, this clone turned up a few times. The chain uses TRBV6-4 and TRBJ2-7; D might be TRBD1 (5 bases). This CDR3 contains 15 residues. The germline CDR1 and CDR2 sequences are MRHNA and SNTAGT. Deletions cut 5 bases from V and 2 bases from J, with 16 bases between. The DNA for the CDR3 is TGTGCCAGCAGTCAAATGGTCAGGGTCCCCTACGAGCAGTACTTC. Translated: CASSQMVRVPYEQYF.

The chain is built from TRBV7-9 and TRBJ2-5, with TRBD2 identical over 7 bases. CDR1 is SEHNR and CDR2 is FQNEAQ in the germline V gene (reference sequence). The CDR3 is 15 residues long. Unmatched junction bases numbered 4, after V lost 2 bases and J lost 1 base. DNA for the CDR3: TGTGCCAGCAGCTTACCTAGCGGATCCCAAGAGACCCAGTACTTC. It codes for CASSLPSGSQETQYF. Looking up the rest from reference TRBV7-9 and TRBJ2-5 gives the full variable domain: DTGVSQNPRHKITKRGQNVTFRCDPISEHNRLYWYRQTLGQGPEFLTYFQNEAQLEKSRLLSDRFSAERPKGSFSTLEIQRTEQGDSAMYLCASSLPSGSQETQYFGPGTRLLVL.

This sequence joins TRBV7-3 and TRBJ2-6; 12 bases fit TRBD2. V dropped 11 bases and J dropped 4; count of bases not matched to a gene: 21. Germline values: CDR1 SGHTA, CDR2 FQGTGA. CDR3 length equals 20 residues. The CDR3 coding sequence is TGTGCCGTAAGGGGGAATCTAGCGGGAGGGCAGCTCTCCGGGGCCAACGTCCTGACTTTC. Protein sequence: CAVRGNLAGGQLSGANVLTF.

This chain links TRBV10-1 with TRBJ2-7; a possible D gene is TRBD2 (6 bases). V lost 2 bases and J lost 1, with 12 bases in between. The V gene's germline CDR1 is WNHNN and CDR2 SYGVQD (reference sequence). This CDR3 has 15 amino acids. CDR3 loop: CASSEPRLGSYEQYF. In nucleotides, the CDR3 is TGCGCCAGCAGTGAGCCAAGACTAGGATCCTACGAGCAGTACTTC.

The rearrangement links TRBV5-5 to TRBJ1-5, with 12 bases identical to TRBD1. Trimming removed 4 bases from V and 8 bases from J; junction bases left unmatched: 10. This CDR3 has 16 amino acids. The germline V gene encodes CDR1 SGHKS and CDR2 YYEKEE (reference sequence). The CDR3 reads CASSTVAGQGAKPQHF. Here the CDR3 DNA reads TGTGCCAGCAGCACTGTGGCGGGACAGGGGGCAAAGCCCCAGCATTTT.

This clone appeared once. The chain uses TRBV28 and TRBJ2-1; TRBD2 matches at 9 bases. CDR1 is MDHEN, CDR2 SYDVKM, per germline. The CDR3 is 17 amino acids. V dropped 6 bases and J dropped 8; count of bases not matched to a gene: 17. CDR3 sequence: CASRRPSGTQSRDEQFF. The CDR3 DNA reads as TGTGCCAGCAGAAGGCCTAGCGGGACCCAATCTCGGGATGAGCAGTTCTTC.

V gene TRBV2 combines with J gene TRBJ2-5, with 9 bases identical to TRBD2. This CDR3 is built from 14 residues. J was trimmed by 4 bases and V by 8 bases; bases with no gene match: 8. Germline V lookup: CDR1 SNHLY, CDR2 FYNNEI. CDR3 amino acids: CASRRREGRETQYF. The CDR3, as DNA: TGTGCCAGCCGCCGGCGGGAGGGCCGAGAGACCCAGTACTTC.

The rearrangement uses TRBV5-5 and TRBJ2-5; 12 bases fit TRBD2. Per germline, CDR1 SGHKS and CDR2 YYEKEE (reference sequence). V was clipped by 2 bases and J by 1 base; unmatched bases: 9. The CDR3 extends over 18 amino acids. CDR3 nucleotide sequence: TGTGCCAGCAGCTTTCAGAGGACTAGCGGGGCCCGCCAAGAGACCCAGTACTTC. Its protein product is CASSFQRTSGARQETQYF.

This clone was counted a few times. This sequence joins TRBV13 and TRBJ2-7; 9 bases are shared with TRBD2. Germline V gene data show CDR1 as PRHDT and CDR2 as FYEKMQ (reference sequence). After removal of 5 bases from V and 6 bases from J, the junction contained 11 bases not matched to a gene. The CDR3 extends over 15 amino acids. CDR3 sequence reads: CASSPPWREGSEQYF. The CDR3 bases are TGTGCCAGCAGCCCGCCCTGGCGGGAGGGATCCGAGCAGTACTTC.

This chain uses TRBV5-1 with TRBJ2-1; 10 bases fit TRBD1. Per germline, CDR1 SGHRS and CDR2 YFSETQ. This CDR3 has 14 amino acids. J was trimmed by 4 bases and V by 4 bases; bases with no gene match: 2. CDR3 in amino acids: CASSDRGPYNEQFF. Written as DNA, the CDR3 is TGCGCCAGCAGCGACAGGGGGCCTTACAATGAGCAGTTCTTC.

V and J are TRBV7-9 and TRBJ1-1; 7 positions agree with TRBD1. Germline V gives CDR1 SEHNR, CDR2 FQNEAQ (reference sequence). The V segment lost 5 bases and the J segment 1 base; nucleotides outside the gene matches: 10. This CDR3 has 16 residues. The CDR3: CASSPPRQGANTEAFF. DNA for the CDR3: TGTGCCAGCAGCCCACCACGACAGGGCGCGAACACTGAAGCTTTCTTT.

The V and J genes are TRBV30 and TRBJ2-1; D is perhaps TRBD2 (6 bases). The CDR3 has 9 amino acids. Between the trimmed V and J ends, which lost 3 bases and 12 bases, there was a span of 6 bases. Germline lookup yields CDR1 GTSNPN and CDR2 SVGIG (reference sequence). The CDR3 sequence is CAWRGGQFF. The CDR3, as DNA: TGTGCCTGGAGGGGGGGGCAGTTCTTC.

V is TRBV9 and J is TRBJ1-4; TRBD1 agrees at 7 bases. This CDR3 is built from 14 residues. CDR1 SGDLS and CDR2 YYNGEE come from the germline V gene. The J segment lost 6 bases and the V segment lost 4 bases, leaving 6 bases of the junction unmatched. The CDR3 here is CASSSTGVDEKLFF. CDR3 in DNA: TGTGCCAGCAGCTCAACAGGGGTGGATGAAAAACTGTTTTTT.

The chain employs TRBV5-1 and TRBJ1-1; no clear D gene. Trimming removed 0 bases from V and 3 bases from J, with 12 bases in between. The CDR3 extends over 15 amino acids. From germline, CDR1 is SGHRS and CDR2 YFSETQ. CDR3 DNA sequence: TGCGCCAGCAGCTTGGGAGGCCGTCCCGACACTGAAGCTTTCTTT. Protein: CASSLGGRPDTEAFF.

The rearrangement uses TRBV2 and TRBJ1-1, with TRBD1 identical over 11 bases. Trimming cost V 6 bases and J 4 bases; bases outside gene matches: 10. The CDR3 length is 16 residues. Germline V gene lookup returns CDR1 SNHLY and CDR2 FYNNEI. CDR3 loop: CASRRVGQGAGTEAFF. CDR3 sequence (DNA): TGTGCCAGCAGGAGGGTAGGACAGGGGGCGGGCACTGAAGCTTTCTTT.

The CDR3, as DNA: TGTGCCAGCAGTCTGCAGGGGGACAGGGAATACTTC. This translates into CASSLQGDREYF. The V gene is TRBV28, the J gene TRBJ2-5; 9 bases match TRBD1. The V and J ends lost 5 bases and 14 bases, in that order; junction bases with no gene match: 9. This CDR3 region has 12 residues. Looked up from germline, CDR1 is MDHEN and CDR2 is SYDVKM.

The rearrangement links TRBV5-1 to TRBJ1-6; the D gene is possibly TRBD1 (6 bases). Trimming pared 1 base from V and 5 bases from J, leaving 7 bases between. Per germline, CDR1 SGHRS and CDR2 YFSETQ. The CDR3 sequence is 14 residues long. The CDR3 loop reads CASSLKGDNSPLHF. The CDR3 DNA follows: TGCGCCAGCAGCTTGAAGGGGGATAATTCACCCCTCCACTTT.

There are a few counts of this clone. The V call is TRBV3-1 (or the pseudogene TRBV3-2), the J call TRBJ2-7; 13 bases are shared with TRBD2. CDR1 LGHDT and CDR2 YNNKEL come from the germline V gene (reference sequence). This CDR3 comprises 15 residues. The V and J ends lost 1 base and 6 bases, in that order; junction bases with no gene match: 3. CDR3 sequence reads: CASSQGGLAGPEQYF. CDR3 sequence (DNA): TGTGCCAGCAGCCAAGGGGGACTAGCGGGACCCGAGCAGTACTTC.